This TCR beta chain was identified in a study of blood T cell repertoires in COVID-19. Study at large: The cDNA or gDNA used as material had been derived from T cells, B-cell-depleted T cells, or PBMCs.

Per the original data handling: Amplification from reference gene primers served as the basis for estimated nucleated cell counts. Measured with immunoSEQ multiplex PCR; TCRdb has only the in-frame clones, and not every one. V and J calls and clone size come straight from that table; D and trimming were deduced from the DNA. The sample lists a few hundred thousand clones; 88% were seen once. Participants had their cohort set by participant-reported clinical history. The CDR3 is 15 amino acids. Germline CDR1 reads MDHEN; CDR2 reads SYDVKM. The V and J ends lost 3 bases and 2 bases respectively, with 11 bases between them.

The clonotype was recovered from a woman between 45 and 65 years old who had recovered from COVID-19. The rearrangement links TRBV28 to TRBJ2-1; D ambiguous. Sequenced sample: PBMCs or T cells enriched from blood (not recorded which). CDR3 in amino acids: CASSLRSQAYNEQFF. CDR3 coding DNA: TGTGCCAGCAGTTTGAGATCCCAGGCCTACAATGAGCAGTTCTTC.